This TCR beta chain is drawn from a study of control samples from healthy donors and cancer patients. The V end lost 1 base, the J end lost 8 bases, and 24 bases lay between the germline ends. Per germline, CDR1 SGHRS and CDR2 YFSETQ. There are 17 residues in the CDR3. The protocol was immunoSEQ multiplex PCR, while the TCRdb copy is restricted to in-frame clones and leaves out a portion. This sample has tens of thousands of clones; about 96% occur once, and the top ten carry 0.95% to 1.4%. The sequenced sample was blood. The origin of this receptor is a woman under 30 in good health. The V gene is TRBV5-1, the J gene TRBJ1-2; weak D call: TRBD1 (6 bases). CDR3 in amino acids: CASSLTPGDLLAGGYTF. The CDR3 DNA reads as TGCGCCAGCAGCTTGACTCCAGGGGACCTCCTGGCGGGCGGCTACACCTTC.